This is a list of T cell receptor beta chains from one sample in a study of CD8+ T cells in alopecia areata. The table came from immunoSEQ multiplex PCR; TCRdb's copy has only in-frame clones and leaves some out. The repertoire holds about 150,000 clones, with 40% to 60% as singletons. The source was CD8+ T cells sorted from blood, collected at week 0. The receptors were sampled from a human donor with alopecia areata. The CDR3 runs from the conserved cysteine through the conserved F or W. The D gene is left open where the match is weak. Not all rows give a size; the values are once, few, many and, for expanded clones, a class.

TRBJ1-6 TRBV7-9 - - CASSRGPADSPLHF TGTGCCAGCAGCCGTGGTCCTGCGGATTCACCCCTCCACTTT
TRBJ1-4 TRBV27 - - CASSLYSRRGEKLFF TGTGCCAGCAGTTTATATTCCCGGCGGGGGGAAAAACTGTTTTTT
TRBJ2-7 TRBV6-5 - TRBD1 CASSPGQGPAYEQYF TGTGCCAGCAGCCCAGGACAGGGGCCTGCCTACGAGCAGTACTTC
TRBJ1-1 TRBV7-9 few TRBD1 CASSLATGTRDAEAFF TGTGCCAGCAGCTTAGCGACAGGGACACGAGACGCTGAAGCTTTCTTT
TRBJ2-7 TRBV19 few - CASSIPGSSYEQYF TGTGCCAGTAGTATACCAGGGAGTTCCTACGAGCAGTACTTC
TRBJ2-3 TRBV29-1 - - CSVPGQKGTDTQYF TGCAGCGTTCCAGGACAGAAGGGTACAGATACGCAGTATTTT
TRBJ2-2 TRBV14 - TRBD1 CASSPETGQRTNTGELFF TGTGCCAGCAGCCCGGAGACGGGACAGAGAACGAACACCGGGGAGCTGTTTTTT
TRBJ1-5 TRBV19 - TRBD1 CASRVEGANQPQHF TGTGCCAGTAGGGTGGAGGGGGCCAATCAGCCCCAGCATTTT
TRBJ2-7 TRBV21-1 few - CASSMVYEQYF TGTGCCAGCAGCATGGTGTACGAGCAGTACTTC
TRBJ2-5 TRBV6-5 - - CASSYSLKYQETQYF TGTGCCAGCAGTTACTCGTTGAAATACCAAGAGACCCAGTACTTC
TRBJ1-1 TRBV5-6 - - CASSLGTEAFF TGTGCCAGCAGCTTGGGTACTGAAGCTTTCTTT
TRBJ2-1 TRBV7-2 - TRBD1 CASRSGTGVPYNEQFF TGTGCCAGCAGATCCGGGACAGGGGTTCCCTACAATGAGCAGTTCTTC
TRBJ2-7 TRBV14 - TRBD2 CASSQDHLAGSYEQYF TGTGCCAGCAGCCAAGATCATCTAGCGGGCTCCTACGAGCAGTACTTC